The present TCR beta chain was sequenced within a study of blood T cell repertoires in COVID-19. Study summary: Sources were T cells, B-cell-depleted T cells, or PBMCs; the material itself was cDNA or gDNA.

CDR1 and CDR2 from the germline V gene are ENHRY and SYGVKD. The CDR3 is 13 amino acids. V was pared by 6 bases and J by 3 bases, with 12 bases between. Under the authors' procedure: Reference gene primer amplification in the assay estimated nucleated cell counts. Profiling relied on immunoSEQ multiplex PCR, and the TCRdb table lists in-frame clones only, not all of them. That table is the source of V, J and clone size, and D and trimming were worked out from the DNA. The data contain 150,000 to 200,000 clones, about 90% of them singletons. Sequences were obtained from peripheral blood. V is TRBV10-3 and J is TRBJ2-7; D might be TRBD2 (6 bases). This receptor was obtained from an older man with active or convalescent COVID-19. CDR3 bases: TGTGCCATCAGCCTACTAGCCAACTACGAGCAGTACTTC. Residues: CAISLLANYEQYF.